This TCR beta chain was found in a study of regulatory dendritic cells for organ transplantation. Study information: Monocytes received vitamin D3 on days 0 and 4, IL-10 on day 4.

Libraries were prepared by immunoSEQ multiplex PCR; TCRdb keeps only in-frame clonotypes and omits some of them. The repertoire includes about 5,300 clones, about four fifths of them detected once, and over 15% sits in the top ten. Study-level findings and limits: The most alloreactive TCR clonotypes were found in resting memory CD8+ cells. Memory CD8+ T cells were the most oligoclonal; naive cells were highly diverse.

This CDR3 contains 14 residues. The V gene lost 5 bases and the J gene lost 4 bases, with 14 bases spanning the gap. CDR1 SEHNR and CDR2 FQNEAQ come from the germline V gene (reference sequence). As regards this clone: The antigen remains undetermined.

Sorted T cells were CFSE-labeled and cultured roughly five days with allogeneic regulatory or mature dendritic cells at 1:10. V is TRBV7-9 and J is TRBJ1-2; D not resolved. This TCR was recovered from a human donor in good health. The sample taken for sequencing was memory CD8+ T cells from blood cultured with regulatory dendritic cells. Subset here: CD45RO+ memory T cells. The DNA of the CDR3 is TGTGCCAGCAGCCAAGACGGACTTCCCTATGGCTACACCTTC. Its protein product is CASSQDGLPYGYTF.